This passage covers 19 T cell receptor beta chains from one sample sequenced in a study of blood T cell repertoires in COVID-19 (dated by TCRdb to the early 2020s). Libraries were prepared through the immunoSEQ multiplex PCR assay. In its TCRdb copy, this immuneACCESS table keeps in-frame sequences only and misses some clones. Where compared with another copy, unresolved V genes explain less than half of these, and the others have no known cause. The sample table contains 200,000 to 250,000 clones; only one count was recorded for approximately 86% of them. The top ten clones comprise 5.5% to 9% of the sample. The specimen sequenced was peripheral blood. These receptor sequences come from a woman aged 70-85 years with active or convalescent COVID-19.

This clone was picked up one time. V gene TRBV21-1 combines with J gene TRBJ1-1; the table calls TRBD1, which could not be checked here. TRBV21-1 is listed as a pseudogene. The CDR3 sequence is 12 residues long. The CDR3 region is CASNPRQGEAFF. CDR3 sequence (DNA): TGTGCCAGCAACCCGAGGCAGGGTGAAGCTTTCTTT.

This sequence joins TRBV7-6 and TRBJ2-1; D perhaps matches TRBD2 (7 bases). Trimming stripped 5 bases from V and 9 bases from J, with 17 bases between. Germline V gene lookup returns CDR1 SGHVS and CDR2 FNYEAQ. The CDR3 extends over 14 amino acids. The CDR3 spells CASSPGGAVPEQFF. The CDR3 DNA follows: TGTGCCAGCAGCCCGGGGGGCGCCGTGCCTGAGCAGTTCTTC.

This clone was counted only a few times. This chain connects TRBV5-4 to TRBJ1-1, with TRBD1 matching 8 bases. Per germline, CDR1 SGHNT and CDR2 YYREEE (reference sequence). The CDR3 spans 14 residues. Trimming took 4 bases from V and 0 from J; bases not matched to a gene: 2. CDR3 sequence reads: CASSLGQVNTEAFF. The CDR3, as DNA: TGTGCCAGCAGCCTGGGACAGGTGAACACTGAAGCTTTCTTT.

V usage is TRBV2 and J usage is TRBJ2-7, with D perhaps TRBD1 (5 bases). V was clipped by 4 bases and J by 6 bases, with 16 bases between them. The germline V gene encodes CDR1 SNHLY and CDR2 FYNNEI. This CDR3 is built from 14 residues. CDR3 bases: TGTGCCAGCAGTGTTCAGGGTTGGTCGGCCGAGCAGTACTTC. Translated, it gives CASSVQGWSAEQYF.

This clone was observed once. J is TRBJ1-1 and V is TRBV19; D ambiguous. The V and J ends lost 3 bases and 13 bases respectively, with 15 bases between them. The CDR3 spans 12 residues. Germline-derived CDR1 and CDR2 are LNHDA and SQIVND (reference sequence). CDR3 DNA: TGTGCCAGTAGTATGGGCTCGAAGGTCGGTTTCTTT. Its protein product is CASSMGSKVGFF. The full variable domain, rest sourced from reference TRBV19 and TRBJ1-1, is DGGITQSPKYLFRKEGQNVTLSCEQNLNHDAMYWYRQDPGQGLRLIYYSQIVNDFQKGDIAEGYSVSREKKESFPLTVTSAQKNPTAFYLCASSMGSKVGFFGQGTRLTVV.

The chain is built from TRBV4-3 and TRBJ1-2; D not certain. This CDR3 is built from 14 residues. The ends were cut back, 1 base at V and 3 bases at J, with 9 bases in the middle. The germline V gene has CDR1 LGHNA and CDR2 YSLEER. CDR3 amino acids: CASSQAPRDYGYTF. The DNA of the CDR3 is TGCGCCAGCAGCCAAGCACCACGGGACTATGGCTACACCTTC.

V is TRBV24-1 and J is TRBJ1-4; D is uncertain. This CDR3 has 11 amino acids. CDR1 KGHDR and CDR2 SFDVKD come from the germline V gene. V dropped 10 bases and J dropped 11 bases, with 13 bases sitting between them. The CDR3 loop reads CATPARGKLFF. CDR3 nucleotide sequence: TGTGCCACTCCTGCTCGCGGGAAACTGTTTTTT.

V usage is TRBV18 and J usage is TRBJ1-5; 9 bases are a match to TRBD1. Trimming removed 5 bases from V and 4 bases from J; junction bases left unmatched: 3. The CDR3 sequence is 14 residues long. CDR1 is KGHSH, CDR2 LQKENI, per germline. The chain's CDR3 is CASSGQGKNQPQHF. The CDR3 nucleotides read TGTGCCAGCTCAGGACAGGGGAAGAATCAGCCCCAGCATTTT.

The chain recombines TRBV6-5 with TRBJ2-5; maybe TRBD2 (6 bases). CDR3 length: 12 amino acids. CDR1 and CDR2 from the germline V gene are MNHEY and SVGAGI. Trimming left V 8 bases short and J 5 bases short, with 12 bases between. This CDR3 is CASRRDRETQYF. The CDR3 bases are TGTGCCAGCCGGCGGGATAGGGAGACCCAGTACTTC.

The chain's CDR3 is CASNAIGDRGRTEAFF. In nucleotides, the CDR3 is TGTGCCAGCAACGCGATAGGGGACAGGGGGAGGACTGAAGCTTTCTTT. The gene calls are TRBV11-2 and TRBJ1-1; 11 bases are shared with TRBD1. From germline, CDR1 is SGHAT and CDR2 FQNNGV. V trimming: 7 bases; J trimming: 5 bases; junction bases outside the gene matches: 12. The CDR3 loop spans 16 amino acids.

This clone was seen only once. The rearrangement links TRBV18 to TRBJ1-5; no reliable D call. The germline V and J ends were trimmed by 6 bases and 1 base, with 7 bases remaining between them. Per germline, CDR1 KGHSH and CDR2 LQKENI. CDR3 length equals 13 residues. The DNA for the CDR3 is TGTGCCAGCTCCCCCCAAAGCAATCAGCCCCAGCATTTT. Translating gives CASSPQSNQPQHF.

The chain employs TRBV6-5 and TRBJ1-2; 8 nucleotides align to TRBD1. The V and J ends lost 6 bases and 0 bases, in that order; junction bases with no gene match: 0. The CDR3 covers 13 residues. Germline V lookup: CDR1 MNHEY, CDR2 SVGAGI. The CDR3 DNA is TGTGCCAGCAGCAGGGGGCCTAACTATGGCTACACCTTC. Amino acids: CASSRGPNYGYTF.

This sequence joins TRBV6-6 and TRBJ1-1; TRBD1 matches 7 bases. V shed 8 bases, J shed 1 base, and the junction held 10 bases outside the gene matches. The CDR3 contains 15 residues. Germline CDR1 reads MNHNY; CDR2 reads SVGAGI (reference sequence). This CDR3 reads CASSYFGQANTEAFF. CDR3 nucleotide sequence: TGTGCCAGCTCTTATTTTGGACAGGCGAACACTGAAGCTTTCTTT.

This clone was seen only a few times. The CDR3 sequence is CASSRRTTNEKLFF. The DNA for the CDR3 is TGTGCCAGCAGTAGGAGGACAACTAATGAAAAACTGTTTTTT. The rearrangement links TRBV7-2 to TRBJ1-4, with D uncertain. CDR3 size: 14 residues. Germline V CDR1 and CDR2: SGHTA, FQGNSA. V was trimmed by 6 bases and J by 0 bases, leaving 8 bases between them.

The gene calls are TRBV10-3 and TRBJ1-1, with D maybe TRBD1 (6 bases). Per the germline V gene, CDR1 is ENHRY and CDR2 is SYGVKD. V gave up 6 bases and J gave up 0 bases, with 14 bases separating them. The CDR3 runs 15 residues. CDR3 in amino acids: CAIRSDSHMNTEAFF. CDR3 nucleotides: TGTGCCATCAGGTCGGACAGTCACATGAACACTGAAGCTTTCTTT.

The V and J genes are TRBV2 and TRBJ2-5, with D uncertain. Trimming took 7 bases from V and 2 from J, leaving 11 bases between them. Per the germline V gene, CDR1 is SNHLY and CDR2 is FYNNEI. This CDR3 contains 13 residues. The CDR3: CASKPNPQETQYF. The CDR3 DNA reads TGTGCCAGCAAGCCAAATCCGCAAGAGACCCAGTACTTC.

The chain uses TRBV6-2 or TRBV6-3 and TRBJ2-3; 11 bases match TRBD2. The CDR3 sequence is 16 residues long. Germline values: CDR1 MNHEY, CDR2 SVGEGT. J lost 2 bases, V lost 6 bases, and 7 bases had no gene match. The CDR3 loop is CASSPGTSGLTDTQYF. CDR3 sequence (DNA): TGTGCCAGCAGCCCTGGGACTAGCGGACTCACAGATACGCAGTATTTT.

This clone was picked up a small number of times. This rearrangement joins TRBV6-5 to TRBJ1-4, with unresolved D. Germline CDR1 and CDR2: MNHEY and SVGAGI. The CDR3 has 12 residues. Between the trimmed V and J ends, which lost 6 bases and 6 bases, there was a span of 8 bases. Here the CDR3 reads CASRRGYEKLFF. The CDR3 DNA reads as TGTGCCAGCAGGAGAGGGTATGAAAAACTGTTTTTT.

The J gene is TRBJ2-2, the V gene TRBV7-6; 7 bases are a match to TRBD1. Germline V CDR1 and CDR2: SGHVS, FNYEAQ. The CDR3 has 16 amino acids. Trimming removed 3 bases from V and 0 bases from J; junction bases left unmatched: 4. The CDR3 nucleotides are TGTGCCAGCAGCTTGTACGGGACAGCGAACACCGGGGAGCTGTTTTTT. Amino acids: CASSLYGTANTGELFF.